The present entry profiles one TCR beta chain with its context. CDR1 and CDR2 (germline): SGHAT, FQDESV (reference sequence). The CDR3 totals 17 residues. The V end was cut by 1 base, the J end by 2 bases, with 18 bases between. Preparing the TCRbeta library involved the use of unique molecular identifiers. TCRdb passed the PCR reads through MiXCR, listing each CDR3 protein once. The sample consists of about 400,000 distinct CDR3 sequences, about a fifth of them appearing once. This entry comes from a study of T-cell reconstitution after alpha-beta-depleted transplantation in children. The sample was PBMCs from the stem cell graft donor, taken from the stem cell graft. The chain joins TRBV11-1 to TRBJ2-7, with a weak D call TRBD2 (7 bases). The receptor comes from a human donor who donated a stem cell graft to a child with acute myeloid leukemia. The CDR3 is CASSLGGGRERTYEQYF. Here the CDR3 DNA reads TGTGCCAGCAGCTTAGGGGGGGGGCGGGAGAGGACCTACGAGCAGTACTTC.